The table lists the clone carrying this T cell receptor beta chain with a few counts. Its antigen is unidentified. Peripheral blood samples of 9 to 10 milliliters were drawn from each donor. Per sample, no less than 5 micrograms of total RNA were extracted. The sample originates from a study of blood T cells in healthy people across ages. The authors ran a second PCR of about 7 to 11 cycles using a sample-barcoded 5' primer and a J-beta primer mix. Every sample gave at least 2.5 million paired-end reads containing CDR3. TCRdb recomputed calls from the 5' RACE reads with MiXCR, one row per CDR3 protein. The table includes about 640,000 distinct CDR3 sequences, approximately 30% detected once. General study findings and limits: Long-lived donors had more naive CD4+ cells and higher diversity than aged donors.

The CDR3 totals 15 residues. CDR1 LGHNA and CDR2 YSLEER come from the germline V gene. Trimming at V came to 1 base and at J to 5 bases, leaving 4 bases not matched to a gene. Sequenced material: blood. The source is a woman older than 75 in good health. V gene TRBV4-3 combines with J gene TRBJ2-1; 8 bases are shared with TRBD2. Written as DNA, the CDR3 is TGCGCCAGCAGCCAAGTCTTGCGGGAGGACAATGAGCAGTTCTTC. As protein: CASSQVLREDNEQFF.